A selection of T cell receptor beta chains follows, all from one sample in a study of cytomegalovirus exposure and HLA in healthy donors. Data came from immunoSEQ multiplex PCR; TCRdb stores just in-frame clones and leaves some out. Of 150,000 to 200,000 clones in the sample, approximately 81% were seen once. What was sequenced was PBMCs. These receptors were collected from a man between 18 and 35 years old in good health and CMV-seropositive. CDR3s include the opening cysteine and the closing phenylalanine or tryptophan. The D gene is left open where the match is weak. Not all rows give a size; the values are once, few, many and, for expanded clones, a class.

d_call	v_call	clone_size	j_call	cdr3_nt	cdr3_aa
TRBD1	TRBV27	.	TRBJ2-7	TGTGCCAGCAGTTTTGTGCGGGACAGGGCAGAAGAGCAGTACTTC	CASSFVRDRAEEQYF
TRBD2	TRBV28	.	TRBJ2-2	TGTGCCAGCATTTCGGGGGGTCTAGCGGGGTACACCGGGGAGCTGTTTTTT	CASISGGLAGYTGELFF
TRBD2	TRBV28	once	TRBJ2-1	TGTGCCAGCAGTGATAGCGGGGGGAGGAGTTATGAGCAGTTCTTC	CASSDSGGRSYEQFF
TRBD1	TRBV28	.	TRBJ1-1	TGTGCCAGCACCCTTACTGGACAGGGGGGGGCTGAAGCTTTCTTT	CASTLTGQGGAEAFF
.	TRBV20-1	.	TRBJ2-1	TGCAGTGCCGGGGAGGGGGGTGAGCAGTTCTTC	CSAGEGGEQFF
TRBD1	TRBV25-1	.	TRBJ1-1	TGTGCCAGCAGTGGACAGGGAAGGGGCACTGAAGCTTTCTTT	CASSGQGRGTEAFF
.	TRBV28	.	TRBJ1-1	TGTGCCAGCAGTTCTTGGACCGGAGGGAACACTGAAGCTTTCTTT	CASSSWTGGNTEAFF
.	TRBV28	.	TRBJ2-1	TGTGCCAGCAGTTCGCAGGGGCCGGTGATGTACAATGAGCAGTTCTTC	CASSSQGPVMYNEQFF
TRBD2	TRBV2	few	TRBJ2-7	TGTGCCAGCAGTGAGTCGGGACTAGCGGAGTACGAGCAGTACTTC	CASSESGLAEYEQYF
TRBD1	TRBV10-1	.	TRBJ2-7	TGCGCCAGCAGTGAGAGGAGGACAGGGGTCTACGAGCAGTACTTC	CASSERRTGVYEQYF
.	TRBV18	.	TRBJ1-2	TGTGCCAGCTCACCAGCGGGAGGGGATGGCTACACCTTC	CASSPAGGDGYTF
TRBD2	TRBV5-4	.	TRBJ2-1	TGTGCCAGCAGCTTGCAACTAGCGGATGAGCAGTTCTTC	CASSLQLADEQFF
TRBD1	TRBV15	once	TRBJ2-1	TGTGCCACCAGCAGAGATCTAGGACAGGGAACCTACAATGAGCAGTTCTTC	CATSRDLGQGTYNEQFF
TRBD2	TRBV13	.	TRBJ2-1	TGTGCCAGCAGCTTAGCCCAGTGGGGCGGGGGTTCGTACAATGAGCAGTTCTTC	CASSLAQWGGGSYNEQFF
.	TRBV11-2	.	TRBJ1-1	TGTGCCAGCAGCGTAGGAGGATTGACCCTAAGCGACACTGAAGCTTTCTTT	CASSVGGLTLSDTEAFF
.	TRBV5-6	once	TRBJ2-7	TGTGCCAGCAGCCCTGGAGCCTCCTACGAGCAGTACTTC	CASSPGASYEQYF
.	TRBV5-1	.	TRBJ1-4	TGCGCCAGCAGCCCGGCTACGGGAATAAGTGAAAAACTGTTTTTT	CASSPATGISEKLFF
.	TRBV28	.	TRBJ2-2	TGTGCCACCCTGGCGGGTTTAGCCGGGGAGCTGTTTTTT	CATLAGLAGELFF
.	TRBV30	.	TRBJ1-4	TGTGCCTGGAGTGTAAGGGAGACGGGTGAAAAACTGTTTTTT	CAWSVRETGEKLFF
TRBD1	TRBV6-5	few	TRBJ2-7	TGTGCCAGCAGTCGGACAGGGGGCGACGAGCAGTACTTC	CASSRTGGDEQYF
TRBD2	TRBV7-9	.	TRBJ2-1	TGTGCCAGCAACAATTTAGCGGGAAAGGGCAATGAGCAGTTCTTC	CASNNLAGKGNEQFF
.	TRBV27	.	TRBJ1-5	TGTGCCAGCAGTGTGGGGGGGGCAGGGCAGCCCCAGCATTTT	CASSVGGAGQPQHF
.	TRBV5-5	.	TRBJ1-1	TGTGCCAGCAGCTTGTTACGCGCGGCTGAAGCTTTCTTT	CASSLLRAAEAFF
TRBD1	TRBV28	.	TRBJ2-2	TGTGCCAGCAGCCTCGACAGGGGCAGGGAGCTGTTTTTT	CASSLDRGRELFF
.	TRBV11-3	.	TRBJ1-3	TGTGCCAGCAGCGTCTACGGGTACGGCTCTGGAAACACCATATATTTT	CASSVYGYGSGNTIYF
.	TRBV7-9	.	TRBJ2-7	TGTGCCAGCAGCTTCCCGGGCAGGGGTTACGAGCAGTACTTC	CASSFPGRGYEQYF
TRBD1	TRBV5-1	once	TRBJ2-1	TGCGCCAGCGCGGGGCCAGGGGGCTTGAACAATGAGCAGTTCTTC	CASAGPGGLNNEQFF
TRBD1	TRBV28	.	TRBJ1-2	TGTGCCAGCAGAAAACAGGGGGACTACACCTTC	CASRKQGDYTF
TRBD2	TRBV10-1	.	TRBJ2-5	TGCGCCAGCAGTGAAGGCGGGGGAAGTGGAGAGACCCAGTACTTC	CASSEGGGSGETQYF
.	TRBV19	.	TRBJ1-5	TGTGCCAGTAGACCCCGAGGACTGACTAGCAATCAGCCCCAGCATTTT	CASRPRGLTSNQPQHF
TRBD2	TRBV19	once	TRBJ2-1	TGTGCCAGTGGAAGCGGGACTAGCATCAATGAGCAGTTCTTC	CASGSGTSINEQFF
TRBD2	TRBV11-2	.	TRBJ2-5	TGTGCCAGCAGTCTAGCGGGAGGCGAGACCCAGTACTTC	CASSLAGGETQYF
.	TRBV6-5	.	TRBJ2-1	TGTGCCAGCAGTTACGAGGCAGGGACCTACAATGAGCAGTTCTTC	CASSYEAGTYNEQFF
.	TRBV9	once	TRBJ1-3	TGTGCCAGCAGCGTAGGCGTAGGAAACACCATATATTTT	CASSVGVGNTIYF
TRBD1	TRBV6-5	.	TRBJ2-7	TGTGCCAGCAGTTACTCTGATGGCAGGGGGCCCTACGAGCAGTACTTC	CASSYSDGRGPYEQYF
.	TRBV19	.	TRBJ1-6	TGTGCCAGTAGGTTTCGGGGGGGATATAATTCACCCCTCCACTTT	CASRFRGGYNSPLHF
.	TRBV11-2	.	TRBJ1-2	TGTGCCAGCAGCTTAGATGCGGGAGGGGGCTACACCTTC	CASSLDAGGGYTF
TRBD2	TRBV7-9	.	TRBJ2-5	TGTGCCAGCAGCTTGATAGCGGGGAACCAAGAGACCCAGTACTTC	CASSLIAGNQETQYF
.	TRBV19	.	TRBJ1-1	TGTGCCAGTAGTACTCCCTCTCTGAACACTGAAGCTTTCTTT	CASSTPSLNTEAFF
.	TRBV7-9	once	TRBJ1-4	TGTGCCAGCAGCTTAGCGGGGCGGGGGAGTGAAAAACTGTTTTTT	CASSLAGRGSEKLFF
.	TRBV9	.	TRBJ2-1	TGTGCCAGCAGCACGCGGGACCGACCCAGGGTCGACAATGAGCAGTTCTTC	CASSTRDRPRVDNEQFF
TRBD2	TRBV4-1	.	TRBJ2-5	TGCGCCAGCAGCCAAGAGGCTAGCGGGCTCGATTACCAAGAGACCCAGTACTTC	CASSQEASGLDYQETQYF
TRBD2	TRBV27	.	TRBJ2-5	TGTGCCAGCAGTATATTTAGCGGGAGTCGGGAGACCCAGTACTTC	CASSIFSGSRETQYF
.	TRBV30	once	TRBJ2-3	TGTGCCTGGAGTGTCCAGACGGGGGCAGATACGCAGTATTTT	CAWSVQTGADTQYF
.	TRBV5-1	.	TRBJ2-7	TGCGCCAGCAGCTTGGGTCAGGGGTCCTACGAGCAGTACTTC	CASSLGQGSYEQYF
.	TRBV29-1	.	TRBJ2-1	TGCAGCGTTGAAGACGTCAATGAGCAGTTCTTC	CSVEDVNEQFF
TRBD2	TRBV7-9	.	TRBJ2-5	TGTGCCAGCACTCCGGGAGCGGGAGTGGGGGAGACCCAGTACTTC	CASTPGAGVGETQYF
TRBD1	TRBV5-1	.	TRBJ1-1	TGCGCCAGCAGCTTGGGGGGGACAGGGGGACGAACTGAAGCTTTCTTT	CASSLGGTGGRTEAFF
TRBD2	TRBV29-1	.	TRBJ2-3	TGCAGCGTTGGGGGTCTGGCTAGCGGGAACACAGATACGCAGTATTTT	CSVGGLASGNTDTQYF
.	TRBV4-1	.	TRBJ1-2	TGCGCCAGCAGCCACCCAAGCTCATCAGGGGCAACGAACTATGGCTACACCTTC	CASSHPSSSGATNYGYTF
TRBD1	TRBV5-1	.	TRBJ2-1	TGCGCCAGCAGTGAAGGACAGGGCTACAATGAGCAGTTCTTC	CASSEGQGYNEQFF
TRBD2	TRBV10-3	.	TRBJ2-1	TGTGCCACTCGGGAGGGTCCCAACAATGAGCAGTTCTTC	CATREGPNNEQFF
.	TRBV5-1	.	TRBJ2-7	TGCGCCAGCAGCTCCGGTTTTTCTTACGAGCAGTACTTC	CASSSGFSYEQYF